The rows below give T cell receptor beta chains drawn from one sample of a study of T cell repertoires in cytomegalovirus infection. One entry per CDR3 protein, called by TCRdb with MiXCR from the reads. The sample contains just over 300,000 distinct CDR3 sequences, roughly 16% of which appear only once. The material sequenced was PBMCs. These receptors were collected from a human donor in good health (CMV status not recorded). Some clones in this sample may be carry-over from other donors' samples. Both conserved end residues are part of each CDR3.

>TRBV28|15|TRBJ1-1
CASSLFLWGATEAFF
>TRBV6-1|12|TRBJ2-3
CATRDSTDTQYF
>TRBV5-8|17|TRBJ1-5
CASSLPLTAYSNQPQHF
>TRBV7-9|14|TRBJ1-5
CASSFLGSNQPQHF
>TRBV5-6|16|TRBJ2-7
CASSSVGYRGSYEQYF
>TRBV7-3|17|TRBJ2-1
CASSLLRTGVIYNEQFF
>TRBV12-3/TRBV12-4|15|TRBJ2-3
CASSLAGSFTDTQYF
>TRBV9|17|TRBJ1-1
CASSDRPGQGMNTEAFF
>TRBV3-1|13|TRBJ1-2
CASSHNRGHGYTF
>TRBV7-2|14|TRBJ2-1
CASSLVVTSNEQFF
>TRBV12-3/TRBV12-4|15|TRBJ2-1
CASSFNEGHENEQFF
>TRBV7-6|12|TRBJ1-1
CASSPSGAEAFF
>TRBV7-2|14|TRBJ1-5
CASSSGQSNQPQHF
>TRBV7-2|15|TRBJ2-3
CASSYLGQRMVTQYF
>TRBV7-2|11|TRBJ1-2
CASRLMWGYTF
>TRBV12-3/TRBV12-4|16|TRBJ1-4
CASSLAPDRLNEKLFF
>TRBV6-6|11|TRBJ2-5
CASGVQETQYF
>TRBV9|16|TRBJ1-1
CASSPHSGTPNTEAFF
>TRBV7-2|16|TRBJ1-5
CASSAVDRYSNQPQHF
>TRBV6-2/TRBV6-3|11|TRBJ2-3
CASSTGVTQYF
>TRBV7-2|13|TRBJ2-1
CASSVDRANEQFF
>TRBV2|17|TRBJ2-1
CASSVNRQGSSYNEQFF